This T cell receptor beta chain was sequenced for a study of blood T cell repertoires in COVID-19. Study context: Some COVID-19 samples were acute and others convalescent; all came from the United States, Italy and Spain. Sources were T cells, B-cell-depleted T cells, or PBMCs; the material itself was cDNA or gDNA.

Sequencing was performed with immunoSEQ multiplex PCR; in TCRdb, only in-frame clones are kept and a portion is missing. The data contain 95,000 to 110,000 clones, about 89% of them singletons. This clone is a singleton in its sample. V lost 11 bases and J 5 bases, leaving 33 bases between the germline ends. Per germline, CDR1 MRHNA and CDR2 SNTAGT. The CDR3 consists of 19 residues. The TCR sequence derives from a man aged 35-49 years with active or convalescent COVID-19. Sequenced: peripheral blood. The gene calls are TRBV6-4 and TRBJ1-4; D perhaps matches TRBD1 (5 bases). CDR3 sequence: CAGGQGPPPPTAQNEKLFF. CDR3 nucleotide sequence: TGTGCCGGTGGACAAGGACCCCCACCCCCCACAGCACAAAATGAAAAACTGTTTTTT.